The 15 T cell receptor beta chains presented below share a single source sample, sequenced in a study of shared clonotypes between healthy human individuals. This table comes from immunoSEQ multiplex PCR, and its TCRdb copy is limited to in-frame clones, with some not included. This sample has roughly 2.6 million clones, with more than 90% found just once. The sequencing input was naive CD4+ T cells sorted from blood. Sample subset: CD45RA+ positively selected. The source is a man aged 18 to 29 in good health.

The V and J genes are TRBV28 and TRBJ1-6; D not certain. Trimming stripped 7 bases from V and 4 bases from J, with 17 bases between. Germline values: CDR1 MDHEN, CDR2 SYDVKM. The CDR3 is 16 amino acids. The CDR3: CASTPAWVLYNSPLHF. In nucleotides, the CDR3 is TGTGCCAGCACCCCGGCGTGGGTTTTGTATAATTCACCCCTCCACTTT.

This clone was seen only a few times. Other DNA sequences in the sample encode the same CDR3. V usage is TRBV18 and J usage is TRBJ1-4; TRBD1 matches at 10 bases. Germline CDR1 is KGHSH and CDR2 is LQKENI. The V gene end was trimmed by 4 bases and the J gene end by 6 bases; junction bases not matched to a gene: 2. This CDR3 is built from 14 residues. The CDR3 loop reads CASSRTGGDEKLFF. The CDR3, as DNA: TGTGCCAGCTCACGGACAGGGGGGGATGAAAAACTGTTTTTT.

The chain employs TRBV5-1 and TRBJ1-3; D unresolved. The ends were cut back, 0 bases at V and 4 bases at J, with 14 bases in the middle. In germline, CDR1 is SGHRS, CDR2 YFSETQ. The CDR3 consists of 16 residues. CDR3 sequence (DNA): TGCGCCAGCAGCTTGGATGGGGTCTCGGGCGGAAACACCATATATTTT. This encodes CASSLDGVSGGNTIYF.

The CDR3 protein is CASSQLGRIRGALETQYF. CDR3 nucleotide sequence: TGCGCCAGCAGCCAACTAGGCCGAATAAGGGGGGCCTTAGAGACCCAGTACTTC. This chain uses TRBV4-1 with TRBJ2-5; D may correspond to TRBD1 or TRBD2 (6 bases each). This CDR3 spans 18 amino acids. Germline loops: CDR1 MGHRA, CDR2 YSYEKL. V lost 2 bases and J lost 4, with 23 bases in between.

This sequence joins TRBV5-1 and TRBJ2-5, with TRBD2 matching over 14 bases. The V and J ends lost 4 bases and 4 bases, in that order; junction bases with no gene match: 9. The germline V gene encodes CDR1 SGHRS and CDR2 YFSETQ. The CDR3 length is 17 residues. The CDR3 sequence: CASSPLTSGRALETQYF. CDR3 nucleotides: TGCGCCAGCAGCCCCCTGACTAGCGGGAGGGCCCTAGAGACCCAGTACTTC.

The V and J genes are TRBV6-5 and TRBJ1-5; D not resolved. V lost 4 bases to trimming and J lost 1 base, with 11 bases between them. From germline, CDR1 is MNHEY and CDR2 SVGAGI. The CDR3 runs to 15 residues. The CDR3 here is CASSFPGLSNQPQHF. CDR3 DNA: TGTGCCAGCAGTTTCCCCGGGCTGAGCAATCAGCCCCAGCATTTT.

Comment on this clone: Within the sample, other DNA sequences also encode this same CDR3. The chain employs TRBV6-1 and TRBJ2-2, with 9 bases lining up with TRBD1. Germline CDR1 reads MNHNS; CDR2 reads SASEGT. The CDR3 is 14 amino acids. Germline trimming cut 6 bases from V and 3 bases from J; bases unmatched to any gene: 2. The CDR3 here is CASRRQGDTGELFF. The CDR3 DNA sequence: TGTGCCAGCAGAAGACAGGGGGACACCGGGGAGCTGTTTTTT.

This chain uses TRBV27 with TRBJ2-7; D possibly corresponds to TRBD2 (5 bases). Germline V gene lookup returns CDR1 MNHEY and CDR2 SMNVEV (reference sequence). The CDR3 is made up of 9 amino acids. Trimming shortened V by 3 bases and J by 13 bases, and 7 bases separated the two germline ends. This CDR3 is CASSFGGYF. The CDR3 DNA reads TGTGCCAGCAGTTTTGGAGGCTACTTC.

This clone has just one count. The same CDR3 is also encoded by other DNA sequences in this sample. As DNA, the CDR3 is TGTGCCAGCAGTCTATCCAGCGGGGCCAACGTCCTGACTTTC. Amino acids: CASSLSSGANVLTF. The chain is built from TRBV28 and TRBJ2-6; no clear D gene. The V gene's germline CDR1 is MDHEN and CDR2 SYDVKM. Trimming stripped 5 bases from V and 4 bases from J, with 9 bases between. There are 14 residues in the CDR3.

This sequence joins TRBV9 and TRBJ1-2; 11 bases line up with TRBD1. The CDR3 has 14 amino acids. Germline loops: CDR1 SGDLS, CDR2 YYNGEE. Losses at the gene ends were 4 bases for V and 6 bases for J; bases not matched to a gene: 5. The DNA for the CDR3 is TGTGCCAGCAGCCCCGGGACAGGGGGACATGGCTACACCTTC. It specifies CASSPGTGGHGYTF.

The chain couples TRBV14 to TRBJ2-3; TRBD2 matches 13 bases. From germline, CDR1 is SGHDN and CDR2 FVKESK. J was trimmed by 1 base and V by 4 bases; bases with no gene match: 8. This CDR3 is built from 18 residues. The CDR3 loop is CASSRHGTSGTRTDTQYF. In nucleotides, the CDR3 is TGTGCCAGCAGCCGCCACGGGACTAGCGGGACTCGCACAGATACGCAGTATTTT.

The chain couples TRBV9 to TRBJ2-3, with D perhaps TRBD2 (6 bases). The CDR3 runs to 16 residues. V was shortened by 3 bases and J by 0 bases, with 14 bases between the two germline ends. Per germline, CDR1 SGDLS and CDR2 YYNGEE. CDR3: CASSARRGGSTDTQYF. The CDR3 DNA reads as TGTGCCAGCAGCGCAAGGAGGGGCGGAAGCACAGATACGCAGTATTTT.

V gene TRBV7-9 combines with J gene TRBJ2-7, with D maybe TRBD2 (7 bases). Per germline, CDR1 SEHNR and CDR2 FQNEAQ (reference sequence). The CDR3 is 15 residues long. The V end was cut by 5 bases, the J end by 5 bases, with 19 bases between. The CDR3 sequence is CASSDKGRGSDEQYF. The CDR3 coding sequence is TGTGCCAGCAGCGACAAGGGGAGGGGGAGCGACGAGCAGTACTTC.

In nucleotides, the CDR3 is TGTGCCAGTAGTATTCAAGGACAGGGCTACGAGCAGTACTTC. Translating it yields CASSIQGQGYEQYF. The chain recombines TRBV19 with TRBJ2-7; 8 bases agree with TRBD1. From germline, CDR1 is LNHDA and CDR2 SQIVND (reference sequence). J lost 3 bases, V lost 3 bases, and 4 bases had no gene match. The CDR3 is made up of 14 amino acids.

The chain is built from TRBV15 and TRBJ2-3; D is possibly TRBD1 (5 bases). Trimming took 1 base from V and 0 from J, leaving 11 bases between them. Germline V CDR1 and CDR2: LNHNV, YYDKDF (reference sequence). The CDR3 covers 16 residues. The CDR3: CATSRASGASTDTQYF. The CDR3 nucleotides are TGTGCCACCAGCAGAGCCTCTGGGGCTAGCACAGATACGCAGTATTTT.